This T cell receptor (beta chain) was recovered during a study of T cell responses to AZD1222 COVID-19 vaccine (dated by TCRdb to about 2021). Notes on the research overall: TCR sequencing covered over 230 trial participants: some 210 given two doses of AZD1222 and 26 given two doses of MenACWY control vaccine. Trial participants were enrolled into age subgroups of 18-55, 56-69 and 70-plus years, which contained 148, 28 and 57 TCR-sequenced participants, respectively.

With respect to this clone: Its binding antigen is unknown. Per-base quality was not reported, and no clone a single base away is much larger than it.

The germline V gene (reference sequence) sets CDR1 to LNHDA and CDR2 to SQIVND. The germline ends are 19 bases apart after V is trimmed by 5 bases and J by 8 bases. The CDR3 sequence holds 15 residues, the cysteine and phenylalanine included. The only DNA kept is the CDR3, 45 bases in frame from the first base. The meaning of the sample's time point label: about 28 days (+/-7) after the second vaccine dose. Because spike-specific TCR depth and breadth did not differ between the two schedules, AZD1222 recipients who got a second dose at roughly 4 weeks were pooled with those who got a second dose at roughly 12 weeks. Vaccinee samples came from UK trials COV001 and COV002, including a single-blind randomized controlled phase 2/3 trial of AZD1222 (ChAdOx1 nCoV-19) in healthy adults. For TCRbeta chain sequencing, PBMC samples from trial participants were taken at day 0 and at day 28 after the second dose.

The CDR3 regions of human TCRbeta chains were analyzed by immunosequencing. The paper's data handling went like this. TCRs in the repertoires were compared against a reference library of SARS-CoV-2-specific TCRs that had been generated with the MIRA antigen-specificity platform. Breadth meant the fraction of unique TCRs that were SARS-CoV-2-associated, whereas depth meant the fraction of total T cells that were SARS-CoV-2-associated. Using the MIRA data, every spike-specific TCR was mapped to the spike region that the TCR reacted to and assigned to either a CD4 or a CD8 class. Log10-transformed breadth and depth values were compared by one-way ANOVA with Sidak's multiple comparisons tests. This is the immuneACCESS table as TCRdb keeps it, with only in-frame sequences that have V and J called. A part of the clones is gone; compared with another copy, unresolved V genes explain less than half, and the rest is unexplained. For V, J and clone size, that table is used; D and trimming come from the DNA. The sample data list around 120,000 clones, and about 93% of these were observed just once. Of the sample, around 5% is held by the ten largest clones.

Results the study describes overall, beyond this receptor: After two AZD1222 doses, spike-specific TCR breadth and depth were significantly higher than at day 0 and than in MenACWY recipients. In the small 56-69-year group, the increase in depth fell short of significance, most likely because of low power. Conclusions about previously exposed vaccinees are limited because only a handful of AZD1222 recipients were SARS-CoV-2 seropositive at baseline. Most participants were white British and females outnumbered males, and the authors suggested that clonal diversity may have been underestimated. Vaccine-associated CD4 TCRs spanned the whole spike protein, with dominant responses in regions 160-218 and 743-854. Because no day 14 peak-response samples were available, repertoires were characterized only after the peak T cell response. Nearly half of unique spike-specific TCRs reportedly recognized epitopes outside regions mutated in the B.1.351 and B.1.1.7 variants.

Recombination joined TRBV19 with TRBJ2-1, and TRBD1 may be the D gene, going by 7 matching bases. The clonotype comes from an adult who received the AZD1222 COVID-19 vaccine. The sample consisted of peripheral blood, taken 28 days after the second AZD1222 dose. CDR3 loop: CASSSGGGPGDEQFF. The DNA sequence is TGTGCCAGTAGTTCAGGGGGAGGTCCTGGCGATGAGCAGTTCTTC. Reference TRBV19 and TRBJ2-1 genes cover what lies past the CDR3, so the full variable domain is DGGITQSPKYLFRKEGQNVTLSCEQNLNHDAMYWYRQDPGQGLRLIYYSQIVNDFQKGDIAEGYSVSREKKESFPLTVTSAQKNPTAFYLCASSSGGGPGDEQFFGPGTRLTVL.